This is a list of T cell receptor beta chains from one sample in a study of molecular identifiers for immune sequencing clone quantification. TCRdb reanalysed the PCR reads using MiXCR and keeps one entry per CDR3 protein. The sample carries hundreds of thousands of distinct CDR3 sequences, 15% to 20% recorded once. Source material: naive CD8+ T cells from blood, with Jurkat cell RNA spiked in. These receptors originate from a human donor in good health. Some libraries in this study had Jurkat cell RNA spiked in. The CDR3 runs from the conserved cysteine through the conserved F or W. D genes are given only for firm matches. Part of the rows lack a size; the others show once, few, many or a class for expanded clones.

cdr3_length	d_call	clone_size	v_call	j_call	cdr3_nt	cdr3_aa
14	.	.	TRBV5-4	TRBJ2-3	TGTGCCAGCAGCTTAGGTGGGGTTTCAGATACGCAGTATTTT	CASSLGGVSDTQYF
17	.	once	TRBV27	TRBJ1-5	TGTGCCAGCAGTCCCTCCGGGACCCTTTATAGCAATCAGCCCCGGCATTTT	CASSPSGTLYSNQPRHF
12	.	many	TRBV7-9	TRBJ2-7	TGTGCCAGCAGCTATGGGGCAGGAGAGCAGTACTTC	CASSYGAGEQYF
15	.	many	TRBV20-1	TRBJ2-7	TGCAGTGCTAGAGATTGGCAAATTCGCTCCTACGAGCAGTACTTC	CSARDWQIRSYEQYF
14	.	.	TRBV4-1	TRBJ2-5	TGCGCCAGCAGCCAGAGCAGGGGGGTGGAGACCCAGTACTTC	CASSQSRGVETQYF
13	TRBD2	many	TRBV2	TRBJ2-3	TGTGCCACCGTTAGCGGGGGGGCAGATACGCAGTATTTT	CATVSGGADTQYF
12	.	many	TRBV28	TRBJ2-5	TGTGCCAGCAGAGACCCACAAGAGACCCAGTACTTC	CASRDPQETQYF
16	.	many	TRBV4-1	TRBJ1-4	TGCGCCAGCAGCCATGAGGGAAAAGCAACTAATGAAAAACTGTTTTTT	CASSHEGKATNEKLFF
15	.	many	TRBV6-5	TRBJ2-3	TGTGCCAGCAGTCGACTGGGGCCTTACACAGATACGCAGTATTTT	CASSRLGPYTDTQYF
16	.	.	TRBV11-2	TRBJ2-5	TGTGCCGGCAGCTTAGGGGATTTTTGGACAGAAGAGACCCAGTACTTC	CAGSLGDFWTEETQYF
13	.	many	TRBV12-3/TRBV12-4	TRBJ2-5	TGTGCCAGCAGCCGAGTGCTCCGGGACCCCCAGTACTTC	CASSRVLRDPQYF
12	.	many	TRBV12-3/TRBV12-4	TRBJ2-4	TGTGCCAGCAGTTTAGGAGTGGCAGTCCAGTACTTC	CASSLGVAVQYF
13	.	many	TRBV9	TRBJ1-5	TGTGCCAGCAGCGTAGAGGCTGACCAGCCCCAGCATTTT	CASSVEADQPQHF
14	.	.	TRBV19	TRBJ1-1	TGTGCCAGTAGTCACACCGGGACGGAGGCTGAAGCTTTCTTT	CASSHTGTEAEAFF
15	.	many	TRBV5-6	TRBJ1-6	TGTGCCAGCAGCTGGACCCCCAGGAATAATTCACCCCTCCACTTT	CASSWTPRNNSPLHF
14	.	many	TRBV4-2	TRBJ2-1	TGTGCCAGCAGCTCCTCTAGCGCCCCCAATGAGCAGTTCTTC	CASSSSSAPNEQFF
15	TRBD1	many	TRBV7-6	TRBJ2-7	TGTGCCAGCAGCGCAACGGGACAGGGCTCCTACGAGCAGTACTTC	CASSATGQGSYEQYF